This entry concerns a single TCR beta chain. Its antigen remains unknown. The sample carries other DNA sequences with the same CDR3. The sample is drawn from a study of shared clonotypes between healthy human individuals. Study-wide context: A donor's plate count was three for CD4 naive and three for CD4 memory; CD8 naive had two and CD8 memory one.

Splitting the CD4+ cells yielded a CD45RA+ naive subset and a CD45RA-negative memory subset. CDR1 and CDR2 (germline): SGHNT, YYREEE (reference sequence). The CDR3 totals 15 residues. V lost 0 bases to trimming and J lost 4 bases; unmatched junction nucleotides: 3. Study-level findings and limits: Having only a few donors restricted how much genetic and exposure-history diversity was captured.

The genomic DNA of each subset was split evenly across several immunoSEQ plates. Repertoires were generated with immunoSEQ multiplex PCR, while TCRdb's copy carries only in-frame clones and drops some. The table has 2 million to 2.5 million clones, over 90% seen once. Sequencing input: naive CD4+ T cells from PBMCs. The subset denotes: CD45RA+ positively selected. The chain has TRBV5-4 and TRBJ2-7; 11 bases match TRBD2. This receptor was identified in a man younger than 35 in good health. Some clones in this sample may be carry-over from other donors' samples. The chain's CDR3 is CASSLGLAGLYEQYF. In DNA, the CDR3 is TGTGCCAGCAGCTTGGGACTAGCGGGGTTATACGAGCAGTACTTC. Full variable domain (rest looked up from reference TRBV5-4 and TRBJ2-7): ETGVTQSPTHLIKTRGQQVTLRCSSQSGHNTVSWYQQALGQGPQFIFQYYREEENGRGNFPPRFSGLQFPNYSSELNVNALELDDSALYLCASSLGLAGLYEQYFGPGTRLTVT.